These 3 T cell receptor beta chains were sequenced from one sample in a study of T-cell memory formation after mild COVID-19. TCRdb independently ran MiXCR on the 5' RACE reads; one entry per CDR3 protein. The sample records about 110,000 distinct CDR3 sequences, about 18% being singletons. Specimen: PBMCs or a T cell subset sorted from them (not recorded which). The receptor source for this set is an adult woman who had mild COVID-19 (a few samples of this study predate the infection). Cell type and time point are not known.

J is TRBJ2-7 and V is TRBV4-2; the match to TRBD2 covers 10 bases. Germline trimming cut 1 base from V and 3 bases from J; bases unmatched to any gene: 12. The CDR3 is 18 residues long. Germline CDR1 is LGHNA and CDR2 is YNFKEQ. CDR3 sequence: CASSQGTLVGLAVYEQYF. The CDR3 nucleotides are TGTGCCAGCAGCCAAGGCACTCTGGTAGGACTAGCGGTCTACGAGCAGTACTTC.

This clonotype was counted only a few times. The rearrangement joins TRBV15 to TRBJ2-6, with a weak D call TRBD1 (6 bases). Germline lookup yields CDR1 LNHNV and CDR2 YYDKDF (reference sequence). Trimming shortened V by 1 base and J by 1 base, and 11 bases separated the two germline ends. This CDR3 has 17 amino acids. DNA for the CDR3: TGTGCCACCAGCAGAGTTGACAGGAGTTCTGGGGCCAACGTCCTGACTTTC. This codes for CATSRVDRSSGANVLTF.

This clonotype was observed many times. The CDR3 is CSVESGSSYEQYF. The CDR3 DNA sequence: TGCAGCGTTGAAAGCGGTAGCTCCTACGAGCAGTACTTC. The V gene is TRBV29-1, the J gene TRBJ2-7, with D maybe TRBD2 (5 bases). The CDR3 extends over 13 amino acids. Trimming shortened V by 2 bases and J by 0 bases, and 8 bases separated the two germline ends. Per the germline V gene, CDR1 is SQVTM and CDR2 is ANQGSEA.